The 5 T cell receptor beta chains presented below share a single source sample, sequenced in a study of blood T cell repertoires in COVID-19 (dated by TCRdb to about 2020). Library construction relied on the immunoSEQ multiplex PCR assay. What TCRdb holds here is the immuneACCESS table cut down to in-frame rearrangements. Part of the clones is not present; checked against another copy, under half of the missing clones reflect an unresolved V gene, and the others are unexplained. The sample profile shows 150,000 to 180,000 clones; about 90% of them were found once. The biggest ten clones account for around 0.55% of the sample. The material sequenced was peripheral blood. Source of these receptors: a man in his forties or fifties with acute or convalescent COVID-19.

The V and J genes are TRBV5-4 and TRBJ2-5, with 8 bases lining up with TRBD2. The CDR3 length is 15 residues. Germline V gene data show CDR1 as SGHNT and CDR2 as YYREEE (reference sequence). The trim removed 2 bases at V and 6 bases at J, leaving 9 bases unmatched. This chain's CDR3 is CASSFPSGGAQTQYF. CDR3 nucleotide sequence: TGTGCCAGCAGCTTCCCTTCGGGGGGGGCTCAGACCCAGTACTTC.

The rearrangement links TRBV9 to TRBJ2-2; D might be TRBD2 (5 bases). The CDR3 length is 15 residues. Trimming stripped 7 bases from V and 5 bases from J, with 18 bases between. CDR1 SGDLS and CDR2 YYNGEE come from the germline V gene. The CDR3 spells CASRRMGSGTGELFF. The CDR3, as DNA: TGTGCCAGCCGACGGATGGGCAGCGGTACCGGGGAGCTGTTTTTT.

This chain links TRBV5-1 with TRBJ2-1; 12 bases are a match to TRBD2. Germline-derived CDR1 and CDR2 are SGHRS and YFSETQ. V was clipped by 4 bases and J by 3 bases; unmatched bases: 8. The CDR3 runs 17 residues. Written as DNA, the CDR3 is TGCGCCAGCAGCCCGACTAGCGGGGGAAAGAACTACAATGAGCAGTTCTTC. Translating it yields CASSPTSGGKNYNEQFF.

The rearrangement joins TRBV2 to TRBJ2-7; the D gene is possibly TRBD2 (6 bases). Germline CDR1 SNHLY, CDR2 FYNNEI. V was cut by 3 bases and J by 4 bases, with 16 bases left in between. The CDR3 has 15 amino acids. The CDR3 DNA reads TGTGCCAGCAGTGAGAACTCCGGGAGTCTTTACGAGCAGTACTTC. Its protein product is CASSENSGSLYEQYF.

The CDR3 nucleotides are TGTGCCAGCAGCTTAGATCCAGGGCCCATATCCGAGCAGTACTTC. Translated: CASSLDPGPISEQYF. This chain links TRBV11-2 with TRBJ2-7; TRBD1 might be the D (5 bases). Germline CDR1 is SGHAT and CDR2 is FQNNGV. Trimming stripped 0 bases from V and 6 bases from J, with 15 bases between. The CDR3 runs to 15 residues.